This T cell receptor (beta chain) was documented in a study of blood T cell repertoires in COVID-19. Study information: The United States, Italy and Spain were the sources of the acute and convalescent COVID-19 samples. From T cells, B-cell-depleted T cells, or PBMCs came the material, which was cDNA or gDNA.

Assay used: immunoSEQ multiplex PCR; TCRdb lists only in-frame clones, some missing. The sample lists 150,000 to 200,000 clones, 90% occurring once. The germline V and J ends were trimmed by 10 bases and 1 base, with 17 bases remaining between them. CDR3 length equals 15 residues. Germline V CDR1 and CDR2: WNHNN, SYGVQD (reference sequence). This rearrangement joins TRBV10-1 to TRBJ2-1; D perhaps matches TRBD2 (6 bases). This clonotype was sampled from a man in his sixties with active or convalescent COVID-19. Material for sequencing was peripheral blood. As DNA, the CDR3 is TGCGCCACTAGCGAGGGAAGGCGTTCCTACAATGAGCAGTTCTTC. It yields the protein CATSEGRRSYNEQFF.